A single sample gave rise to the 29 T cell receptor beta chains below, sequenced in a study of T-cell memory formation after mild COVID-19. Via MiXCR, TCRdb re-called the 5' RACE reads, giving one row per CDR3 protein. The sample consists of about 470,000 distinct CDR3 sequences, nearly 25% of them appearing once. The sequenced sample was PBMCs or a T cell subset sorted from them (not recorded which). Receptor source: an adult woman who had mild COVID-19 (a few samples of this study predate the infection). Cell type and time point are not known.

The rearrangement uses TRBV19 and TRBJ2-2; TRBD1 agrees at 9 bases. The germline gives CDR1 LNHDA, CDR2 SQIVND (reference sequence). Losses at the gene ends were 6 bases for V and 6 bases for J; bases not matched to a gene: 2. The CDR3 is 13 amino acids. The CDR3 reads CASRGQGPGELFF. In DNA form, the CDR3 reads TGTGCCAGTAGGGGACAGGGTCCCGGGGAGCTGTTTTTT.

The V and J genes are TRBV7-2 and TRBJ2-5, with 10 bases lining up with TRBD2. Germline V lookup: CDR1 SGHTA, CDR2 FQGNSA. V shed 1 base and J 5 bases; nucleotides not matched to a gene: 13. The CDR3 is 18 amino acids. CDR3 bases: TGTGCCAGCAGCTTAGACCTAGCGGGAGATTGGGAGTCCGAGACCCAGTACTTC. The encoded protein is CASSLDLAGDWESETQYF.

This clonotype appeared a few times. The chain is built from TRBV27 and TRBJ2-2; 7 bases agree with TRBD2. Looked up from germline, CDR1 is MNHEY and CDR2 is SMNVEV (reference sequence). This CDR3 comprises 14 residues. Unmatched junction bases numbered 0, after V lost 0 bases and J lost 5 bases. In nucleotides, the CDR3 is TGTGCCAGCAGTTTATCGCGGGGGACCGGGGAGCTGTTTTTT. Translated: CASSLSRGTGELFF.

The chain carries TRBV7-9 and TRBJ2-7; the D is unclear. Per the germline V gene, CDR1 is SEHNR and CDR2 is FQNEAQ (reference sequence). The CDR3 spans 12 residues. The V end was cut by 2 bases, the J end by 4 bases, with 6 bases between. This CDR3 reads CASSLPTYEQYF. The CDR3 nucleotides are TGTGCCAGCAGCTTACCGACATACGAGCAGTACTTC.

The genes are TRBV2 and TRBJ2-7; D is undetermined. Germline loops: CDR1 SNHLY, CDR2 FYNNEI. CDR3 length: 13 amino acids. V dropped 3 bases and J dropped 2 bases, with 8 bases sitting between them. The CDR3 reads CASSEVDPYEQYF. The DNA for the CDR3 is TGTGCCAGCAGTGAGGTTGACCCCTACGAGCAGTACTTC. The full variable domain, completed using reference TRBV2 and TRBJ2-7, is EPEVTQTPSHQVTQMGQEVILRCVPISNHLYFYWYRQILGQKVEFLVSFYNNEISEKSEIFDDQFSVERPDGSNFTLKIRSTKLEDSAMYFCASSEVDPYEQYFGPGTRLTVT.

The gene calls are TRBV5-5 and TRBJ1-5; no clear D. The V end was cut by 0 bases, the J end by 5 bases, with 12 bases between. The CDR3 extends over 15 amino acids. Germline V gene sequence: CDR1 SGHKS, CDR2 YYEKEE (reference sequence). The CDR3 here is CASSLEGLEDQPQHF. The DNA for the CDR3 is TGTGCCAGCAGCTTGGAGGGCCTAGAGGATCAGCCCCAGCATTTT.

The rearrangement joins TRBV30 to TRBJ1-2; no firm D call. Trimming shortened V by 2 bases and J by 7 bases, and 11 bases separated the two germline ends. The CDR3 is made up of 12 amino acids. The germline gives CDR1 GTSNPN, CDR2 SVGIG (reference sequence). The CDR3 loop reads CAWSPLGLGYTF. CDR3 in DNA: TGTGCCTGGAGTCCACTCGGACTTGGCTACACCTTC.

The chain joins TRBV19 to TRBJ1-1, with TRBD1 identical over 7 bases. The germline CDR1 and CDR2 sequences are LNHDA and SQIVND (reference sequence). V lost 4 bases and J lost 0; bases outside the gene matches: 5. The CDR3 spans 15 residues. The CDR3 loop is CASSRGQLMNTEAFF. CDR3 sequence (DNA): TGTGCCAGTAGTAGGGGACAGCTCATGAACACTGAAGCTTTCTTT. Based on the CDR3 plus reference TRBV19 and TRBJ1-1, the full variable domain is DGGITQSPKYLFRKEGQNVTLSCEQNLNHDAMYWYRQDPGQGLRLIYYSQIVNDFQKGDIAEGYSVSREKKESFPLTVTSAQKNPTAFYLCASSRGQLMNTEAFFGQGTRLTVV.

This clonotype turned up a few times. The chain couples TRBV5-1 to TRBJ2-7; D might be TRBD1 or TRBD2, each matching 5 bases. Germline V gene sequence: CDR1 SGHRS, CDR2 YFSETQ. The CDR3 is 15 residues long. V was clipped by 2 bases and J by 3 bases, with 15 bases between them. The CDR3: CASSFGTSSDYEQYF. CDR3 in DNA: TGCGCCAGCAGCTTTGGGACCTCGAGCGACTACGAGCAGTACTTC. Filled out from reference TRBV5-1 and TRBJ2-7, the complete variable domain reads KAGVTQTPRYLIKTRGQQVTLSCSPISGHRSVSWYQQTPGQGLQFLFEYFSETQRNKGNFPGRFSGRQFSNSRSEMNVSTLELGDSALYLCASSFGTSSDYEQYFGPGTRLTVT.

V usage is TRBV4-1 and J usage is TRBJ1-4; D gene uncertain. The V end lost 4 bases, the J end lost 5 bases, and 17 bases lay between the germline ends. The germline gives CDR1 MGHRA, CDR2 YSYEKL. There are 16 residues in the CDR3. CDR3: CASSPQSQVLNEKLFF. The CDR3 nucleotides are TGCGCCAGCAGCCCTCAATCCCAGGTCCTAAATGAAAAACTGTTTTTT.

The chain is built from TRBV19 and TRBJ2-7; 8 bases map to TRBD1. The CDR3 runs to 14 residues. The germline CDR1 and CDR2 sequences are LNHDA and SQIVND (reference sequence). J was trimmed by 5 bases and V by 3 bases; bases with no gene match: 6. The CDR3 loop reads CASSIRTGNDEQYF. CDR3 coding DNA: TGTGCCAGTAGTATCAGGACAGGGAACGACGAGCAGTACTTC.

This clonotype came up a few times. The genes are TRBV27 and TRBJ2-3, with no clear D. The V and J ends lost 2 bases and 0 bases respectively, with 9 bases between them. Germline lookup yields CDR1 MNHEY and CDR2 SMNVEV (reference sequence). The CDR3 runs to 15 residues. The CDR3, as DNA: TGTGCCAGCAGTTTAGCGGCGGCTAGCACAGATACGCAGTATTTT. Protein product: CASSLAAASTDTQYF.

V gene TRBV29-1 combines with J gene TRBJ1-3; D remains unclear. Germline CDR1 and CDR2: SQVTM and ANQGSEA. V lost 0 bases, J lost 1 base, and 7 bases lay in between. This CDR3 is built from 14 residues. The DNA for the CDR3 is TGCAGCGTTGAAGATCGGAAATCTGGAAACACCATATATTTT. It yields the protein CSVEDRKSGNTIYF. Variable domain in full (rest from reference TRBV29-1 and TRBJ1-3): SAVISQKPSRDICQRGTSLTIQCQVDSQVTMMFWYRQQPGQSLTLIATANQGSEATYESGFVIDKFPISRPNLTFSTLTVSNMSPEDSSIYLCSVEDRKSGNTIYFGEGSWLTVV.

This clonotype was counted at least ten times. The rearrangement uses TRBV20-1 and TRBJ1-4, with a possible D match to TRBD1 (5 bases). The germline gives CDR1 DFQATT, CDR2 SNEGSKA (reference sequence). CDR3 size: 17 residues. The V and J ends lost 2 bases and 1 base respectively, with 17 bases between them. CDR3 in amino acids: CSARHGREAGTNEKLFF. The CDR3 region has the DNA TGCAGTGCTAGACACGGCAGGGAGGCCGGAACTAATGAAAAACTGTTTTTT.

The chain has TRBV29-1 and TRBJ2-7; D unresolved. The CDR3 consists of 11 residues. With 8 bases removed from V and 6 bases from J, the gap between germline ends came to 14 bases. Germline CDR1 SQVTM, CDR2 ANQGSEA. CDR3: CSLGLDGEQYF. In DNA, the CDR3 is TGCAGCCTAGGGTTGGATGGCGAGCAGTACTTC.

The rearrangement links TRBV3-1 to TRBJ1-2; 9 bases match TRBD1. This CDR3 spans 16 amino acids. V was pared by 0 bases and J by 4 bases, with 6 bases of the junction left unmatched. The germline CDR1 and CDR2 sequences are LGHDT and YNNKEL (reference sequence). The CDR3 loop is CASSQDILTGGYGYTF. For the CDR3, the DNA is TGTGCCAGCAGCCAAGATATTTTGACAGGGGGCTATGGCTACACCTTC.

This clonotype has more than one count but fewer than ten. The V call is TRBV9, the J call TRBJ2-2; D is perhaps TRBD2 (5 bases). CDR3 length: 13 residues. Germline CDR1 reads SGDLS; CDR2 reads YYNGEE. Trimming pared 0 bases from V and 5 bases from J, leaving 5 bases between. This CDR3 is CASSVGGTGELFF. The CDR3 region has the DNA TGTGCCAGCAGCGTAGGCGGGACCGGGGAGCTGTTTTTT.

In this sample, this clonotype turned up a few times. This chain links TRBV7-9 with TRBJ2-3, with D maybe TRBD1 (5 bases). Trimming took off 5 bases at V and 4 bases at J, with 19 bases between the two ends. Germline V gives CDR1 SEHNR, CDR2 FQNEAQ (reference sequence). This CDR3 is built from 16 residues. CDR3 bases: TGTGCCAGCAGCCGAACCGCAGGGAAGTATGCAGATACGCAGTATTTT. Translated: CASSRTAGKYADTQYF.

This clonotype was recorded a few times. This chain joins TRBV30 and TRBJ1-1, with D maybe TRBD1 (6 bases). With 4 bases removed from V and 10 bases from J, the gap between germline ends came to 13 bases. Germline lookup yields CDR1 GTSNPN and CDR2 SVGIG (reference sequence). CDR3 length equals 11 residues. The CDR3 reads CAWTRGQSAFF. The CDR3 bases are TGTGCCTGGACTCGGGGGCAGTCAGCTTTCTTT.

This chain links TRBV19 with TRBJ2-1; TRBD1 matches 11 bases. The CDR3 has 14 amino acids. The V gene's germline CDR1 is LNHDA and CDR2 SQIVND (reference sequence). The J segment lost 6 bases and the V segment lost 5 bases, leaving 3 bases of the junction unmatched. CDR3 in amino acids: CASSAGTGGNEQFF. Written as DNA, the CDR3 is TGTGCCAGTAGTGCCGGGACAGGGGGCAATGAGCAGTTCTTC.

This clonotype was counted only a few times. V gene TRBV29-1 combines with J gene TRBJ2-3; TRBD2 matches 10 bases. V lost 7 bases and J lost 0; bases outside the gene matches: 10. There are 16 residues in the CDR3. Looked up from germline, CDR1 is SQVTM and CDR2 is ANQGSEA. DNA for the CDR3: TGCAGCGGTGAGGGGCCTAGCGGGAGTAGCACAGATACGCAGTATTTT. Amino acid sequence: CSGEGPSGSSTDTQYF.

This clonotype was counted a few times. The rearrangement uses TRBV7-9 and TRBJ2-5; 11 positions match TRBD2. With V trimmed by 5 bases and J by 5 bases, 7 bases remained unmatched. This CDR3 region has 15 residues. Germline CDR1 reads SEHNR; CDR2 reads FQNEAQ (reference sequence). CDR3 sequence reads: CASSRLAGGTETQYF. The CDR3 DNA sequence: TGTGCCAGCAGCAGGCTAGCGGGGGGCACGGAGACCCAGTACTTC. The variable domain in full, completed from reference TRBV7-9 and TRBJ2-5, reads DTGVSQNPRHKITKRGQNVTFRCDPISEHNRLYWYRQTLGQGPEFLTYFQNEAQLEKSRLLSDRFSAERPKGSFSTLEIQRTEQGDSAMYLCASSRLAGGTETQYFGPGTRLLVL.

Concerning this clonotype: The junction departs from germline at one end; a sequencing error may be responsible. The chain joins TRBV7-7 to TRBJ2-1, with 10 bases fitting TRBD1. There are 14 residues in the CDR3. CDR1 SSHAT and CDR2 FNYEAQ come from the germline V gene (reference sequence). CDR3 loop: CASSFGTGETEQFF. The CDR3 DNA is TGTGCTAGCAGCTTCGGGACAGGGGAAACTGAGCAGTTCTTC.

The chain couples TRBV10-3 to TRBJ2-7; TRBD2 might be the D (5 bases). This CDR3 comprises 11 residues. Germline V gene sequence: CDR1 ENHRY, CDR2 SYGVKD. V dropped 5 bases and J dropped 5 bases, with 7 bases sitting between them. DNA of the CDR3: TGTGCCATCAGTCCCGGGGACGAGCAGTACTTC. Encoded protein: CAISPGDEQYF.

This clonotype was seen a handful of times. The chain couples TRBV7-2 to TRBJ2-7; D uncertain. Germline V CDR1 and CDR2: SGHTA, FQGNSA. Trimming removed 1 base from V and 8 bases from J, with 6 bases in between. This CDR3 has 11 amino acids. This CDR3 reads CASSLGPQQYF. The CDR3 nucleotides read TGTGCCAGCAGCTTAGGTCCACAGCAGTACTTC. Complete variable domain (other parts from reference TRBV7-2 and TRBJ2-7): GAGVSQSPSNKVTEKGKDVELRCDPISGHTALYWYRQSLGQGLEFLIYFQGNSAPDKSGLPSDRFSAERTGGSVSTLTIQRTQQEDSAVYLCASSLGPQQYFGPGTRLTVT.

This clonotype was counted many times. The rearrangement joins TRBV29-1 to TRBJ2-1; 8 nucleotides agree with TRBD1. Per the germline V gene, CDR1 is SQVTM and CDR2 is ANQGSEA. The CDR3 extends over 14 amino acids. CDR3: CSFNPGQVYNEQFF. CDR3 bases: TGCAGTTTTAACCCGGGACAGGTCTACAATGAGCAGTTCTTC.

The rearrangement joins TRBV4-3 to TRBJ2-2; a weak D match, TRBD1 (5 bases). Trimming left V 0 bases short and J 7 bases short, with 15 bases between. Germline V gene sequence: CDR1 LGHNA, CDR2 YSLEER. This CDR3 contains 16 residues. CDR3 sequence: CASSQEYVGLDGELFF. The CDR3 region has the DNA TGCGCCAGCAGCCAAGAGTATGTGGGGCTCGACGGGGAGCTGTTTTTT.

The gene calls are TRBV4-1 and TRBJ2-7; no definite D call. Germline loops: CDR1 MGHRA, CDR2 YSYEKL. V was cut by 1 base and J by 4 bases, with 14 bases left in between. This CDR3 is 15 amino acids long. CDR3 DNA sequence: TGCGCCAGCAGCCAAGGATTGAGGCTAGATTACGAGCAGTACTTC. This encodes CASSQGLRLDYEQYF.

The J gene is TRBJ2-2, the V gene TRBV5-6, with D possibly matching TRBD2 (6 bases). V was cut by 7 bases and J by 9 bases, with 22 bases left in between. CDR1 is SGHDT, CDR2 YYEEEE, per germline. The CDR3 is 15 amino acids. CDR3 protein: CASHPGLEITRELFF. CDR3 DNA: TGTGCCAGCCATCCGGGACTGGAAATTACACGGGAGCTGTTTTTT.